These T cell receptor beta chains were read from a single sample in a study of cytomegalovirus exposure and HLA in healthy donors. Here immunoSEQ multiplex PCR was the method, and the copy in TCRdb shows in-frame clones only, minus some. The profile covers about 120,000 clones, with more than 85% appearing a single time and around 4.5% taken by the ten largest. The sample taken for sequencing was PBMCs. The origin of the receptors is a man between 18 and 35 years old in good health and CMV-seropositive. Each CDR3 is given with its conserved first and last residue. The D gene is left open where the match is weak. The size entry is marked missing in some rows and otherwise reads once, few, many or a size class.

>-|13|TRBV5-1|TRBJ2-7|-
TGCGCCAGCAGCTTGACTAGCAGGTACGAGCAGTACTTC
CASSLTSRYEQYF
>-|11|TRBV20-1|TRBJ1-1|-
TGCAGTGCTGGCCTTTACACTGAAGCTTTCTTT
CSAGLYTEAFF
>-|16|TRBV5-5|TRBJ2-6|-
TGTGCCAGCAGCCAAGATACAGGGTCTGGGGCCAACGTCCTGACTTTC
CASSQDTGSGANVLTF
>-|16|TRBV28|TRBJ1-6|-
TGTGCCAGCTTTTCCCAGGGGAGCTCCTATAATTCACCCCTCCACTTT
CASFSQGSSYNSPLHF
>-|12|TRBV11-2|TRBJ2-7|-
TGTGCCAGCAGCCCCTCGCGGTACGAGCAGTACTTC
CASSPSRYEQYF
>once|14|TRBV18|TRBJ2-5|-
TGTGCCAGCTCACCCCAACAGAAACAAGAGACCCAGTACTTC
CASSPQQKQETQYF
>-|12|TRBV19|TRBJ2-2|TRBD1
TGTGCCAGTAGCATCCCCGGCAGGGGGTTGTTTTTT
CASSIPGRGLFF
>few|13|TRBV28|TRBJ1-4|-
TGTGCCAGCAGTACAGGGTTTAATGAAAAACTGTTTTTT
CASSTGFNEKLFF
>-|16|TRBV5-6|TRBJ2-4|TRBD2
TGTGCCAGCAGCTACATAAGCGGGGGGGACCGGCACATTCAGTACTTC
CASSYISGGDRHIQYF
>-|12|TRBV5-4|TRBJ2-2|-
TGTGCCAGCAGCGACAGTGGCGGGGAGCTGTTTTTT
CASSDSGGELFF
>-|14|TRBV7-2|TRBJ1-4|-
TGTGCCAGCAGCTTTTGGGGGCTTAATGAAAAACTGTTTTTT
CASSFWGLNEKLFF
>-|16|TRBV6-5|TRBJ2-1|TRBD2
TGTGCCAGCAGTTATGGCGGGGGGGCAAGCTACAATGAGCAGTTCTTC
CASSYGGGASYNEQFF
>-|16|TRBV6-6|TRBJ1-6|-
TGTGCCAGCAGTTACTCGTGGACAGAGTATAATTCACCCCTCCACTTT
CASSYSWTEYNSPLHF
>-|15|TRBV9|TRBJ1-6|-
TGTGCCAGCAGCGTAGAAGGGACTAAGGGTTCACCCCTCCACTTT
CASSVEGTKGSPLHF
>-|15|TRBV19|TRBJ2-1|-
TGTGCCAGTAGTATAGATCACCCAGGGGATAATGAGCAGTTCTTC
CASSIDHPGDNEQFF
>-|16|TRBV19|TRBJ2-3|TRBD2
TGTGCCAGTAGTGGTACCGGGACTAGCGGCACAGATACGCAGTATTTT
CASSGTGTSGTDTQYF
>once|17|TRBV11-2|TRBJ2-1|TRBD2
TGTGCCAGCAGCTCATTCAGCGGGGGGCTTAGTGACAATGAGCAGTTCTTC
CASSSFSGGLSDNEQFF
>-|12|TRBV7-9|TRBJ1-4|-
TGTGCCAGCAGCTTTTGGAGGGGTCCCTTGTTTTTT
CASSFWRGPLFF
>once|17|TRBV4-3|TRBJ1-2|-
TGCGCCAGCAGCCAAGTATTAACAGCCGCCTCTATCGATGGCTACACCTTC
CASSQVLTAASIDGYTF
>-|13|TRBV2|TRBJ1-1|-
TGTGCCAGCCGGACAGAGCAGAACACTGAAGCTTTCTTT
CASRTEQNTEAFF
>-|16|TRBV4-2|TRBJ2-1|TRBD2
TGTGCCAGCAGCCAAGAGCCGGGGGGGCAAAGCAATGAGCAGTTCTTC
CASSQEPGGQSNEQFF
>few|14|TRBV6-5|TRBJ2-3|-
TGTGCCAGCAGTCCAGGGCTCAGCACAGATACGCAGTATTTT
CASSPGLSTDTQYF
>-|17|TRBV5-1|TRBJ2-3|TRBD1
TGCGCCAGCAGCTCGTCTCCCGGGACAGGGCCATGGGGTACGCAGTATTTT
CASSSSPGTGPWGTQYF
>few|14|TRBV5-6|TRBJ2-3|-
TGTGCCAGCAGCTGGGTTCAGGGTCCAGATACGCAGTATTTT
CASSWVQGPDTQYF
>once|14|TRBV7-2|TRBJ2-7|-
TGTGCCAGCAGCTCAAACAGGGCCTCCTACGAGCAGTACTTC
CASSSNRASYEQYF
>-|17|TRBV7-9|TRBJ2-7|TRBD1
TGTGCCAGCAGCTTGATCGTTAAGGGACAGGGGGCCCACGAGCAGTACTTC
CASSLIVKGQGAHEQYF
>-|15|TRBV19|TRBJ1-1|TRBD1
TGTGCCAGTAGTACCGGGACAGGGGGGAACACTGAAGCTTTCTTT
CASSTGTGGNTEAFF
>-|15|TRBV12-5|TRBJ2-2|TRBD1
TGTGCTAGTGGTTTGGGACAGGGTCTCACCGGGGAGCTGTTTTTT
CASGLGQGLTGELFF
>-|20|TRBV5-1|TRBJ2-1|TRBD1
TGCGCCAGCAGCTTCGGAGGACAGGGGGCGAGGGCGATCCTTGGCAATGAGCAGTTCTTC
CASSFGGQGARAILGNEQFF
>-|12|TRBV7-9|TRBJ1-1|-
TGTGCCAGCACCCGGGATCCCACTGAAGCTTTCTTT
CASTRDPTEAFF
>-|16|TRBV28|TRBJ2-3|TRBD2
TGTGCCAGCAGTCCGGGAGGAGGCCGCTACACAGATACGCAGTATTTT
CASSPGGGRYTDTQYF
>-|14|TRBV11-2|TRBJ1-1|-
TGTGCCAGCAGCTTAATCCGGGGGACGACTGAAGCTTTCTTT
CASSLIRGTTEAFF
>-|13|TRBV28|TRBJ1-1|-
TGTGCCAGCCCTTCTAGGGAGGGCACTGAAGCTTTCTTT
CASPSREGTEAFF
>-|15|TRBV7-2|TRBJ2-5|TRBD2
TGTGCCAGCAGAGAACTAGCGGGGGCGAAAGAGACCCAGTACTTC
CASRELAGAKETQYF
>-|15|TRBV4-2|TRBJ1-4|TRBD1
TGTGCCAGCAGCCTTGTGGGACAGCATAATGAAAAACTGTTTTTT
CASSLVGQHNEKLFF
>-|12|TRBV11-2|TRBJ2-4|TRBD1
TGTGCCAGCAACAAGGGGGCAAACATTCAGTACTTC
CASNKGANIQYF
>-|15|TRBV7-8|TRBJ2-2|TRBD1
TGTGCCAGCAGCTCTGGGACAGGGGGCACCGGGGAGCTGTTTTTT
CASSSGTGGTGELFF
>-|15|TRBV4-2|TRBJ1-1|-
TGTGCCAGCAGCCAAGATCCAGGGCCGAACACTGAAGCTTTCTTT
CASSQDPGPNTEAFF
>once|13|TRBV5-3|TRBJ2-1|-
TGTGCCAGTCCCCTCTGCTCCTACAATGAGCAGTTCTTC
CASPLCSYNEQFF
>-|19|TRBV10-2|TRBJ1-5|-
TGCGCCAGCAGTGAAAGAGGGGAAGCAGGGGAAGCGGGCAATCAGCCCCAGCATTTT
CASSERGEAGEAGNQPQHF
>-|16|TRBV5-1|TRBJ1-1|-
TGCGCCAGCAGCTGGGGACAAATCAATTTGAACACTGAAGCTTTCTTT
CASSWGQINLNTEAFF
>-|15|TRBV11-2|TRBJ1-5|TRBD1
TGTGCCAGCAGCTTTGGACAGGGTATGAATCAGCCCCAGCATTTT
CASSFGQGMNQPQHF
>-|12|TRBV6-6|TRBJ1-2|-
TGTGCCGGCTCCACAGGTCAAGGTGGCTACACCTTC
CAGSTGQGGYTF
>-|13|TRBV28|TRBJ2-7|-
TGTGCCAGCAGTTTGGTAGCCGGCTACGAGCAGTACTTC
CASSLVAGYEQYF
>once|15|TRBV7-2|TRBJ1-2|TRBD1
TGTGCCAGCAGCTTAGGGACAGGGGGTGACTATGGCTACACCTTC
CASSLGTGGDYGYTF
>-|15|TRBV4-1|TRBJ2-7|-
TGCGCCAGCAGCCAAGATCGCTCGGGTTCGGGGGAGCAGTACTTC
CASSQDRSGSGEQYF
>-|16|TRBV6-1|TRBJ2-5|TRBD1
TGTGCCAGCAGTGGATACAGGGGGCAGGGGGAAGAGACCCAGTACTTC
CASSGYRGQGEETQYF
>-|16|TRBV5-6|TRBJ1-1|TRBD1
TGTGCCAGCAGCCTACTCCCGGGACAGGGGAACACTGAAGCTTTCTTT
CASSLLPGQGNTEAFF
>-|18|TRBV30|TRBJ1-3|-
TGTGCCTGGAGTGTACAAAGGCGGACAGCCTTAATTGGAAACACCATATATTTT
CAWSVQRRTALIGNTIYF
>-|15|TRBV4-1|TRBJ2-5|TRBD1
TGCGCCAGCAGCCAAGATAAGGGACAGTTCGAGACCCAGTACTTC
CASSQDKGQFETQYF
>-|13|TRBV9|TRBJ1-1|TRBD1
TGTGCCAGCGGGACAGGCCATAACACTGAAGCTTTCTTT
CASGTGHNTEAFF
>-|15|TRBV10-3|TRBJ1-6|TRBD1
TGTGCCATCAGTGAGGGGGACAGGGGGCCTTCACCCCTCCACTTT
CAISEGDRGPSPLHF
>once|14|TRBV7-2|TRBJ2-7|-
TGTGCCAGCAGCTCCCTACAGGGTAGCTACGAGCAGTACTTC
CASSSLQGSYEQYF
>-|15|TRBV28|TRBJ1-6|TRBD1
TGTGCCAGCAGTACTCACAGGGGGCTGGGTTCACCCCTCCACTTT
CASSTHRGLGSPLHF
>-|15|TRBV4-1|TRBJ2-3|TRBD2
TGCGCCAGCAGCCAAGTAGGCCTAGCGGCAGATACGCAGTATTTT
CASSQVGLAADTQYF